Presented here are 20 T cell receptor beta chains from one specimen sequenced in a study of T cells of healthy individuals (dated by TCRdb to about 2018). The library was produced with 5' RACE. TCRdb lists the instrument as Illumina MiSeq. In-frame beta chains were kept once TCRdb had trimmed the public reads at Q25 with fastp and called clones with MiXCR. When rows share a CDR3 protein, they turn into one entry using the most common DNA and genes. Counted in this sample were 85,000 to 100,000 distinct CDR3 sequences; approximately 15% of them appeared once. The biggest ten clones account for over 5% of the sample. The receptors were gathered from a human donor in good health.

This rearrangement joins TRBV4-3 to TRBJ2-5; 11 positions match TRBD2. V shed 0 bases and J 2 bases; nucleotides not matched to a gene: 2. CDR3 length: 16 residues. Germline CDR1 reads LGHNA; CDR2 reads YSLEER. CDR3 residues: CASSQDWTSGQETQYF. The CDR3 region has the DNA TGCGCCAGCAGCCAAGATTGGACTAGCGGGCAAGAGACCCAGTACTTC.

In this sample, this clonotype turned up a few times. The chain couples TRBV19 to TRBJ2-1; 11 bases are a match to TRBD1. Trimming removed 0 bases from V and 7 bases from J; junction bases left unmatched: 11. The CDR3 covers 18 residues. Germline CDR1 reads LNHDA; CDR2 reads SQIVND (reference sequence). CDR3 DNA sequence: TGTGCCAGTAGTATAGATCCGCCCGGACAGGGGGCGAAGAATGAGCAGTTCTTC. Translation: CASSIDPPGQGAKNEQFF.

Ten or more counts support this clonotype. The chain carries TRBV12-3 or TRBV12-4 and TRBJ2-7; D is perhaps TRBD2 (6 bases). The CDR3 is made up of 15 amino acids. V was pared by 5 bases and J by 2 bases, with 16 bases between. The CDR3 DNA is TGTGCCAGCAGTCTCGGGACTGGCTGGACCTACGAGCAGTACTTC. Its protein is CASSLGTGWTYEQYF.

This clonotype was seen a few times. The J gene is TRBJ2-7, the V gene TRBV29-1; 11 bases align to TRBD2. CDR3 length: 14 residues. With V trimmed by 3 bases and J by 7 bases, 8 bases remained unmatched. CDR1 and CDR2 from the germline V gene are SQVTM and ANQGSEA. CDR3 in DNA: TGCAGCGTTGATCAGGGACTAGCGGCGGGGGAGCAGTACTTC. Translating gives CSVDQGLAAGEQYF.

This chain joins TRBV19 and TRBJ2-1; no definite D call. Trimming took off 2 bases at V and 6 bases at J, with 17 bases between the two ends. Germline V gene lookup returns CDR1 LNHDA and CDR2 SQIVND (reference sequence). This CDR3 is 16 amino acids long. CDR3 loop: CASSINPSSYFNEQFF. The CDR3 DNA follows: TGTGCCAGTAGTATAAACCCTAGTTCCTACTTCAATGAGCAGTTCTTC.

The V gene is TRBV10-3, the J gene TRBJ1-1; perhaps TRBD1 as D (5 bases). This CDR3 comprises 16 residues. In germline, CDR1 is ENHRY, CDR2 SYGVKD. The V and J ends lost 9 bases and 5 bases respectively, with 25 bases between them. This chain's CDR3 is CAISDLAGRKGTEAFF. Written as DNA, the CDR3 is TGTGCCATATCAGATCTGGCAGGAAGAAAGGGGACTGAAGCTTTCTTT.

This clonotype came up many times. The chain recombines TRBV20-1 with TRBJ1-1; no firm D call. This CDR3 contains 11 residues. The V and J ends lost 6 bases and 4 bases respectively, with 9 bases between them. Per germline, CDR1 DFQATT and CDR2 SNEGSKA (reference sequence). The DNA for the CDR3 is TGCAGTGCCCGCCCACCCACTGAAGCTTTCTTT. Its translation: CSARPPTEAFF.

V and J are TRBV28 and TRBJ1-3; 7 nucleotides line up with TRBD1. The CDR3 is made up of 14 amino acids. Germline lookup yields CDR1 MDHEN and CDR2 SYDVKM. V dropped 6 bases and J dropped 2; count of bases not matched to a gene: 4. CDR3 amino acids: CASSYDRAGNTIYF. CDR3 nucleotide sequence: TGTGCCAGCAGCTACGACAGGGCTGGAAACACCATATATTTT.

To note about this clonotype: This sequence may be a read error, since a much larger clone differs from it by one base. The J gene is TRBJ2-2, the V gene TRBV5-1; D might be TRBD2 (6 bases). Germline CDR1 SGHRS, CDR2 YFSETQ. This CDR3 contains 16 residues. Deletions cut 0 bases from V and 8 bases from J, with 17 bases between. The CDR3 protein is CASSLETIAVAGELFF. CDR3 in DNA: TGCGCCAGCAGCTTGGAGACCATAGCGGTTGCGGGGGAGCTGTTTTTT.

The sample holds a few counts of this clonotype. The CDR3 loop is CATSRDRGRNTGELFF. As DNA, the CDR3 is TGTGCCACCAGCAGAGACAGGGGGCGCAACACCGGGGAGCTGTTTTTT. V is TRBV15 and J is TRBJ2-2; 8 bases line up with TRBD1. The CDR3 loop spans 16 amino acids. Trimming took 0 bases from V and 2 from J; bases not matched to a gene: 2. The germline V gene encodes CDR1 LNHNV and CDR2 YYDKDF (reference sequence).

In its sample, this clonotype was seen a few times. The CDR3 region is CASSLEAENTQYF. The CDR3 region has the DNA TGTGCCAGCAGTTTAGAGGCGGAAAATACGCAGTATTTT. The rearrangement links TRBV28 to TRBJ2-3; D unclear. The V end was cut by 2 bases, the J end by 7 bases, with 10 bases between. The CDR3 length is 13 residues. Germline V gene sequence: CDR1 MDHEN, CDR2 SYDVKM.

The V and J genes are TRBV3-1 and TRBJ2-2, with D uncertain. V was pared by 0 bases and J by 0 bases, with 11 bases between. Germline loops: CDR1 LGHDT, CDR2 YNNKEL (reference sequence). The CDR3 is 17 residues long. The CDR3 coding sequence is TGTGCCAGCAGCCAAGACCGCGACGGCGCGAACACCGGGGAGCTGTTTTTT. This gives the protein CASSQDRDGANTGELFF.

The chain links TRBV28 to TRBJ1-1; the match to TRBD1 covers 10 bases. This CDR3 has 18 amino acids. Germline CDR1 is MDHEN and CDR2 is SYDVKM. V lost 6 bases, J lost 8 bases, and 21 bases stayed unmatched. CDR3 nucleotide sequence: TGTGCCAGCAGGTTCGGCCGGGACAGGGGTCGAGTCGGCTGGGAAGCTTTCTTT. As protein: CASRFGRDRGRVGWEAFF.

The chain has TRBV7-2 and TRBJ2-2; 7 nucleotides line up with TRBD1. This CDR3 comprises 15 residues. Trimming at V came to 5 bases and at J to 4 bases, leaving 7 bases not matched to a gene. Germline CDR1 SGHTA, CDR2 FQGNSA. The CDR3 region has the DNA TGTGCCAGCAGCGGGTACAGGGGCGGCACCGGGGAGCTGTTTTTT. Encoded protein: CASSGYRGGTGELFF.

V usage is TRBV7-9 and J usage is TRBJ1-2; possibly TRBD1 for D (5 bases). V lost 5 bases, J lost 0 bases, and 13 bases lay in between. The CDR3 extends over 15 amino acids. Germline values: CDR1 SEHNR, CDR2 FQNEAQ (reference sequence). CDR3 nucleotide sequence: TGTGCCAGCAGCGCGACAGAGAGAACTAACTATGGCTACACCTTC. Translation: CASSATERTNYGYTF.

In this sample, this clonotype turned up many times. The V and J genes are TRBV20-1 and TRBJ2-5; TRBD2 matches 13 bases. Germline values: CDR1 DFQATT, CDR2 SNEGSKA (reference sequence). This CDR3 has 14 residues. Unmatched junction bases numbered 5, after V lost 8 bases and J lost 2 bases. CDR3: CSKLAGGSQETQYF. The CDR3 DNA sequence: TGCAGTAAACTAGCGGGGGGGTCTCAAGAGACCCAGTACTTC.

The CDR3, as DNA: TGCAGTGCTAGAGATCGGCGTCAGCCCAATGAGCAGTTCTTC. Its translation: CSARDRRQPNEQFF. The chain carries TRBV20-1 and TRBJ2-1; D is unresolved. Trimming removed 0 bases at V and 6 bases at J, with 12 bases between. This CDR3 spans 14 amino acids. The germline V gene has CDR1 DFQATT and CDR2 SNEGSKA (reference sequence).

The chain carries TRBV20-1 and TRBJ2-7; 7 nucleotides line up with TRBD1. Germline V CDR1 and CDR2: DFQATT, SNEGSKA (reference sequence). V shed 5 bases and J 7 bases; nucleotides not matched to a gene: 11. The CDR3 is made up of 13 amino acids. This CDR3 is CSALTGARGEQYF. CDR3 DNA: TGCAGTGCTCTTACAGGGGCCCGAGGGGAGCAGTACTTC.

This clonotype was observed a handful of times. V and J are TRBV7-3 and TRBJ1-1; no definite D call. This CDR3 spans 14 amino acids. Germline CDR1 SGHTA, CDR2 FQGTGA. The V gene lost 4 bases and the J gene lost 4 bases, with 13 bases spanning the gap. The CDR3 coding sequence is TGTGCCAGCAGCTCCTCCCCCGCGTCCACTGAAGCTTTCTTT. Its translation: CASSSSPASTEAFF.

This chain connects TRBV10-3 to TRBJ1-6; tentatively, D is TRBD1 (5 bases). The germline gives CDR1 ENHRY, CDR2 SYGVKD. CDR3 length equals 15 residues. Trimming removed 0 bases from V and 7 bases from J, with 10 bases in between. The CDR3 sequence is CAISESPGRNSPLHF. The CDR3, as DNA: TGTGCCATCAGTGAGTCGCCAGGGAGGAATTCACCCCTCCACTTT.